This T cell receptor beta chain derives from a study of blood T cells in healthy people across ages. Overall study context: T cells yielded about one barcoded beta molecule per two cells through template switching.

This clonotype was seen only a few times. Its target is unknown. Then a second PCR, running roughly 7 to 11 cycles, was carried out with a sample-barcoded 5' primer and a J-beta primer mix. TCRdb reanalysed the 5' RACE reads using MiXCR and keeps one entry per CDR3 protein. Among about 1.4 million distinct CDR3 sequences, approximately 59% were seen once, and the ten largest hold about 6.7%. Study-wide findings and caveats: Underestimates were what the diversity estimates from one million T cells were considered to be. In these data, TCR beta diversity tracked strongly with naive T cell percentage. Nothing was known about donor CMV status, and this possibly confounded expanded clonotype changes.

Germline lookup yields CDR1 DFQATT and CDR2 SNEGSKA (reference sequence). The CDR3 length is 13 residues. Trimming removed 3 bases at V and 0 bases at J, with 8 bases between. The sequencing input was blood. V and J are TRBV20-1 and TRBJ2-5; D call uncertain. The source is a man aged 18 to 35 in good health. This chain's CDR3 is CSARSRNQETQYF. CDR3 DNA sequence: TGCAGTGCTAGGAGTCGGAACCAAGAGACCCAGTACTTC.